This T cell receptor beta chain was documented in a study of cytomegalovirus exposure and HLA in healthy donors. In the PCR, 60 Vbeta and 13 Jbeta primers were used. Data came from immunoSEQ multiplex PCR; TCRdb stores just in-frame clones and leaves some out. The clone table shows 190,000 or so clones, with the ten largest holding approximately 0.74%. About this clone itself: Its antigen is undetermined.

Germline values: CDR1 MNHEY, CDR2 SVGAGI. This CDR3 is 15 amino acids long. J lost 8 bases, V lost 3 bases, and 4 bases had no gene match. Study observations and caveats: For TCR beta chains, V- and J-gene trimming was later linked to a missense DCLRE1C variant.

The receptor comes from a boy aged 5-17 years in good health and CMV-seronegative. The V call is TRBV6-5, the J call TRBJ1-4; TRBD1 matches 12 bases. Sequencing was performed on PBMCs. CDR3 sequence reads: CASSYFGTGGEKLFF. For the CDR3, the DNA is TGTGCCAGCAGTTATTTTGGGACAGGGGGCGAAAAACTGTTTTTT.